The T cell receptor beta chain described here comes from a study of T cell changes during pregnancy in multiple sclerosis. Profiling relied on immunoSEQ multiplex PCR, and the TCRdb table lists in-frame clones only, not all of them. The table shows 40,000 or so clones, with roughly 90% occurring only once. The sequence derives from a female donor with multiple sclerosis, enrolled in a pregnancy study. Sequenced material: CD4+ T cells from peripheral blood mononuclear cells, taken in the third trimester of pregnancy.

CDR3 nucleotides: TGTGCCAGCAGCCGGGGTATCGGCAATCAGCCCCAGCATTTT. Translating gives CASSRGIGNQPQHF. V is TRBV5-4 and J is TRBJ1-5, with no clear D. V was pared by 4 bases and J by 2 bases, with 10 bases between. The CDR3 runs 14 residues. Germline V CDR1 and CDR2: SGHNT, YYREEE (reference sequence).